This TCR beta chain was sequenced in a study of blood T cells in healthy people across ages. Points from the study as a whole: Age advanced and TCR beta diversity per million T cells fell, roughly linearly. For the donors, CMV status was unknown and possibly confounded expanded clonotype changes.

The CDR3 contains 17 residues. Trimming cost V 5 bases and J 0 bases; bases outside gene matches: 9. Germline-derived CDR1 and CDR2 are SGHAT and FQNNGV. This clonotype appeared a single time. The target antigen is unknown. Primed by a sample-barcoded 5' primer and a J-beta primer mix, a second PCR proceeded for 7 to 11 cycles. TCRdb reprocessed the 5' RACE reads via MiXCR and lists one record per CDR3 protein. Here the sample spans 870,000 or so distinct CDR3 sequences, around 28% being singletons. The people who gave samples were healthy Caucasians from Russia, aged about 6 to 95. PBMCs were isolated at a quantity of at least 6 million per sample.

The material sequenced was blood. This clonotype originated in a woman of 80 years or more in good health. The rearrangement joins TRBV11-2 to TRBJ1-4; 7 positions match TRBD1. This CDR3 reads CASSLGQKSTTNEKLFF. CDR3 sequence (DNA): TGTGCCAGCAGCCTGGGACAGAAGAGCACAACTAATGAAAAACTGTTTTTT.